The next 30 T cell receptor beta chains were all read from a single sample in a study of cytomegalovirus exposure and HLA in healthy donors. The PCR had 60 Vbeta and 13 Jbeta primers. The method was immunoSEQ multiplex PCR; TCRdb's version includes in-frame clones alone and lacks a portion of them. Among around 170,000 clones listed, 70% to 80% were seen once. Sequencing was performed on PBMCs. The receptors come from a man between 18 and 29 years old in good health and CMV-seronegative.

This CDR3 reads CASSFRGNTEAFF. The CDR3 coding sequence is TGTGCCAGCAGCTTCAGAGGAAACACTGAAGCTTTCTTT. The chain joins TRBV7-3 to TRBJ1-1; no definite D call. Trimming left V 3 bases short and J 2 bases short, with 7 bases between. The length of the CDR3 is 13 residues. Germline loops: CDR1 SGHTA, CDR2 FQGTGA. The full variable domain, its missing parts supplied by reference TRBV7-3 and TRBJ1-1, is GAGVSQTPSNKVTEKGKYVELRCDPISGHTALYWYRQSLGQGPEFLIYFQGTGAADDSGLPNDRFFAVRPEGSVSTLKIQRTERGDSAVYLCASSFRGNTEAFFGQGTRLTVV.

The chain has TRBV5-6 and TRBJ1-4; 10 bases match TRBD1. V shed 0 bases and J 5 bases; nucleotides not matched to a gene: 1. Germline lookup yields CDR1 SGHDT and CDR2 YYEEEE. CDR3 size: 15 residues. This chain's CDR3 is CASSLAGQGNEKLFF. CDR3 nucleotides: TGTGCCAGCAGCTTGGCGGGACAGGGGAATGAAAAACTGTTTTTT.

This chain joins TRBV9 and TRBJ1-2; TRBD1 might be the D (6 bases). In germline, CDR1 is SGDLS, CDR2 YYNGEE. The CDR3 covers 13 residues. Trimming shortened V by 4 bases and J by 4 bases, and 11 bases separated the two germline ends. CDR3 sequence reads: CASSHGGLYGYTF. The CDR3 nucleotides read TGTGCCAGCAGCCACGGGGGGCTCTATGGCTACACCTTC.

This chain uses TRBV6-5 with TRBJ1-2; TRBD1 agrees at 7 bases. V dropped 7 bases and J dropped 6; count of bases not matched to a gene: 5. CDR3 length: 12 amino acids. Germline lookup yields CDR1 MNHEY and CDR2 SVGAGI. CDR3 region: CASTPGGDGYTF. For the CDR3, the DNA is TGTGCCAGCACCCCAGGGGGAGATGGCTACACCTTC.

V gene TRBV18 combines with J gene TRBJ2-5; TRBD1 might be the D (6 bases). V was pared by 1 base and J by 9 bases, with 24 bases between. The CDR3 is 17 residues long. Looked up from germline, CDR1 is KGHSH and CDR2 is LQKENI. CDR3 in amino acids: CASSPQGNRAGKGAQYF. CDR3 DNA: TGTGCCAGCTCACCACAAGGGAACAGGGCCGGCAAAGGTGCCCAGTACTTC.

This clone was observed once. The conserved phenylalanine or tryptophan is not found at the CDR3 terminus, so this likely reflects a read error. Because the CDR3's place on the DNA is in doubt, the DNA is left out and the CDR3 is given as listed by TCRdb. CDR3 in amino acids: CASSPGGAGARI. V is TRBV6-1 and J is TRBJ2-7; TRBD2 is the table's D call and was not checked against the DNA. Per germline, CDR1 MNHNS and CDR2 SASEGT. The CDR3 extends over 12 residues, inclusive of both ends.

CDR3 region: CASSLPSGGTDTQYF. The CDR3 coding sequence is TGTGCCAGCAGTTTACCGAGTGGTGGCACAGATACGCAGTATTTT. J is TRBJ2-3 and V is TRBV28; the D is unclear. CDR1 MDHEN and CDR2 SYDVKM come from the germline V gene. This CDR3 is 15 amino acids long. V was trimmed by 2 bases and J by 1 base, leaving 10 bases between them. Drawing the rest from reference TRBV28 and TRBJ2-3, the complete variable domain is DVKVTQSSRYLVKRTGEKVFLECVQDMDHENMFWYRQDPGLGLRLIYFSYDVKMKEKGDIPEGYSVSREKKERFSLILESASTNQTSMYLCASSLPSGGTDTQYFGPGTRLTVL.

This clone was counted between two and nine times. A junction boundary mismatches the germline segment, possibly from a read error. The chain couples TRBV2 to TRBJ1-2; D not resolved. The CDR3 has 13 amino acids. Germline-derived CDR1 and CDR2 are SNHLY and FYNNEI. CDR3 region: CASSVRPDTYPDF. In DNA, the CDR3 is TGTGCCAGCAGTGTCCGGCCAGACACTTATCCCGACTTC.

This rearrangement joins TRBV5-1 to TRBJ2-3; D might be TRBD2 (6 bases). The CDR3 is made up of 15 amino acids. V lost 1 base and J lost 4, with 13 bases in between. Germline V CDR1 and CDR2: SGHRS, YFSETQ. The CDR3 here is CASSLHGGGSDTQYF. DNA for the CDR3: TGCGCCAGCAGCTTGCACGGAGGAGGGTCAGATACGCAGTATTTT. Drawing the rest from reference TRBV5-1 and TRBJ2-3, the complete variable domain is KAGVTQTPRYLIKTRGQQVTLSCSPISGHRSVSWYQQTPGQGLQFLFEYFSETQRNKGNFPGRFSGRQFSNSRSEMNVSTLELGDSALYLCASSLHGGGSDTQYFGPGTRLTVL.

The V and J genes are TRBV7-2 and TRBJ1-4, with 7 nucleotides matching TRBD1. The CDR3 totals 14 residues. Trimming took 2 bases from V and 7 from J; bases not matched to a gene: 4. Germline V CDR1 and CDR2: SGHTA, FQGNSA. The CDR3 sequence is CASSLTDRVEKLFF. CDR3 bases: TGTGCCAGCAGCTTAACCGACAGGGTTGAAAAACTGTTTTTT.

This clone was counted between two and nine times. V usage is TRBV9 and J usage is TRBJ2-5, with a possible D match to TRBD2 (6 bases). The J call is in doubt because the DNA end fits TRBJ2-7 better. The CDR3 consists of 15 residues. Germline V gives CDR1 SGDLS, CDR2 YYNGEE. CDR3 amino acids: CASSLAPGGVYEQYF. Written as DNA, the CDR3 is TGTGCCAGCAGCCTAGCTCCCGGGGGTGTCTACGAGCAGTACTTC.

This chain connects TRBV10-3 to TRBJ1-2; 9 bases are a match to TRBD1. This CDR3 comprises 16 residues. The junction had 13 bases not matched to a gene; V was cut back by 6 bases and J by 5 bases. The germline V gene has CDR1 ENHRY and CDR2 SYGVKD. CDR3 sequence reads: CAIRDAHGQGSYGYTF. DNA of the CDR3: TGTGCCATCAGGGACGCTCACGGACAGGGGAGTTATGGCTACACCTTC.

This chain connects TRBV9 to TRBJ1-1; TRBD1 might be the D (5 bases). The germline V and J ends were trimmed by 0 bases and 1 base, with 10 bases remaining between them. The germline V gene has CDR1 SGDLS and CDR2 YYNGEE. The CDR3 covers 15 residues. The CDR3 protein is CASSVGRVPNTEAFF. The CDR3 region has the DNA TGTGCCAGCAGCGTAGGCAGGGTGCCGAACACTGAAGCTTTCTTT.

The chain recombines TRBV7-8 with TRBJ2-7; possible D gene TRBD1, 6 bases. CDR1 and CDR2 (germline): SGHVS, FQNEAQ. Trimming took off 4 bases at V and 7 bases at J, with 20 bases between the two ends. The CDR3 sequence is 15 residues long. The CDR3 reads CASSSYTGFKGEQYF. The CDR3 DNA sequence: TGTGCCAGCAGCTCCTACACAGGGTTTAAGGGAGAGCAGTACTTC. Full variable domain (remainder filled in from reference TRBV7-8 and TRBJ2-7): GAGVSQSPRYKVAKRGQDVALRCDPISGHVSLFWYQQALGQGPEFLTYFQNEAQLDKSGLPSDRFFAERPEGSVSTLKIQRTQQEDSAVYLCASSSYTGFKGEQYFGPGTRLTVT.

This chain's CDR3 is CASSTGGQTGELFF. In DNA form, the CDR3 reads TGCGCCAGCAGTACGGGGGGGCAAACCGGGGAGCTGTTTTTT. The rearrangement uses TRBV5-1 and TRBJ2-2; the match to TRBD2 covers 8 bases. This CDR3 is 14 amino acids long. The junction had 5 bases not matched to a gene; V was cut back by 5 bases and J by 5 bases. The germline CDR1 and CDR2 sequences are SGHRS and YFSETQ.

V gene TRBV18 combines with J gene TRBJ1-1; D is possibly TRBD1 (5 bases). The CDR3 length is 13 residues. Trimming shortened V by 4 bases and J by 3 bases, and 9 bases separated the two germline ends. Germline CDR1 KGHSH, CDR2 LQKENI. The DNA of the CDR3 is TGTGCCAGCTCACAAGACAGAGACACTGAAGCTTTCTTT. Protein product: CASSQDRDTEAFF.

J is TRBJ1-2 and V is TRBV5-3; 7 bases match TRBD1. TRBV5-3 is annotated as an ORF whose role is uncertain. V gave up 3 bases and J gave up 8 bases; unmatched junction bases: 16. The CDR3 is 16 amino acids. Here the CDR3 DNA reads TGTGCCAGAAGCTCTGAGGTGCCCCAGACAGGGCAAGGCTACACCTTC. This gives the protein CARSSEVPQTGQGYTF.

This clone came up many times. The chain carries TRBV7-6 and TRBJ1-2; possible D gene TRBD1, 5 bases. This CDR3 contains 12 residues. Germline CDR1 is SGHVS and CDR2 is FNYEAQ. V lost 5 bases, J lost 6 bases, and 10 bases lay in between. The CDR3 sequence is CASSGGEDGYTF. Written as DNA, the CDR3 is TGTGCCAGCAGCGGGGGGGAGGATGGCTACACCTTC.

The chain combines TRBV11-3 with TRBJ2-7; D is perhaps TRBD1 (6 bases). In germline, CDR1 is SGHNT, CDR2 YENEEA. The CDR3 is made up of 15 amino acids. V shed 1 base and J shed 5 bases, with 15 bases lying between them. The CDR3 coding sequence is TGTGCCAGCAGCTTAGGGAACAGGGCGGTAGACGAGCAGTACTTC. Residues: CASSLGNRAVDEQYF.

The V call is TRBV25-1, the J call TRBJ2-3; 13 positions match TRBD2. Germline assignment: CDR1 MGHDK and CDR2 SYGVNS. The CDR3 totals 18 residues. Unmatched junction bases numbered 13, after V lost 6 bases and J lost 4 bases. The CDR3: CASRQSTTSGRSSDTQYF. DNA of the CDR3: TGTGCCAGCAGACAGTCCACGACTAGCGGGAGGTCATCAGATACGCAGTATTTT.

The chain links TRBV9 to TRBJ2-3; weak D call: TRBD1 (5 bases). The V end was cut by 0 bases, the J end by 0 bases, with 5 bases between. This CDR3 has 14 residues. Germline V gene data show CDR1 as SGDLS and CDR2 as YYNGEE. CDR3 region: CASSVAGSTDTQYF. CDR3 coding DNA: TGTGCCAGCAGCGTAGCAGGGAGCACAGATACGCAGTATTTT.

The chain is built from TRBV6-5 and TRBJ2-7, with 7 nucleotides matching TRBD1. The J segment lost 2 bases and the V segment lost 0 bases, leaving 4 bases of the junction unmatched. The CDR3 is 15 residues long. Germline V gives CDR1 MNHEY, CDR2 SVGAGI. CDR3 amino acids: CASSYSEGGPYEQYF. The DNA for the CDR3 is TGTGCCAGCAGTTACTCCGAAGGGGGCCCCTACGAGCAGTACTTC.

The chain employs TRBV5-1 and TRBJ2-2; D possibly corresponds to TRBD1 (6 bases). The V gene lost 4 bases and the J gene lost 5 bases, with 18 bases spanning the gap. CDR1 is SGHRS and CDR2 is YFSETQ in the germline V gene. CDR3 length: 16 residues. The CDR3 DNA reads TGCGCCAGCAGCGCGACAACAGGGCTTAGGACCGGGGAGCTGTTTTTT. This translates into CASSATTGLRTGELFF.

The sample holds one count of this clone. The rearrangement joins TRBV5-1 to TRBJ2-3; possibly TRBD1 for D (6 bases). V was shortened by 4 bases and J by 2 bases, with 17 bases between the two germline ends. The CDR3 is 16 residues long. Germline CDR1 is SGHRS and CDR2 is YFSETQ. CDR3 DNA sequence: TGCGCCAGCAGCCACCGATTACAGGGATACACAGATACGCAGTATTTT. It is translated as CASSHRLQGYTDTQYF.

This chain uses TRBV9 with TRBJ2-5; a possible D gene is TRBD2 (5 bases). Trimming removed 2 bases from V and 3 bases from J, with 14 bases in between. The CDR3 is 15 residues long. Germline CDR1 SGDLS, CDR2 YYNGEE. CDR3 amino acids: CASSVGPSGKETQYF. The CDR3 nucleotides are TGTGCCAGCAGCGTCGGCCCCTCCGGGAAAGAGACCCAGTACTTC.

The V and J genes are TRBV6-1 and TRBJ1-2; TRBD1 is a possible D gene (5 bases). V shed 6 bases and J shed 5 bases, with 13 bases lying between them. The CDR3 loop spans 13 amino acids. Germline loops: CDR1 MNHNS, CDR2 SASEGT. Here the CDR3 reads CASSETDIYGYTF. Written as DNA, the CDR3 is TGTGCCAGCAGCGAGACAGATATATATGGCTACACCTTC.

The chain uses TRBV27 and TRBJ2-5, with 8 bases fitting TRBD2. The CDR3 sequence is 16 residues long. After removal of 4 bases from V and 5 bases from J, the junction contained 12 bases not matched to a gene. The germline V gene has CDR1 MNHEY and CDR2 SMNVEV (reference sequence). DNA of the CDR3: TGTGCCAGCAGTTGGATCCCGGGACTAGGACCGGAGACCCAGTACTTC. Translated: CASSWIPGLGPETQYF.

This clone was seen only a few times. V and J are TRBV7-9 and TRBJ1-2; 9 bases map to TRBD1. This CDR3 comprises 16 residues. Germline assignment: CDR1 SEHNR and CDR2 FQNEAQ (reference sequence). V shed 0 bases, J shed 8 bases, and the junction held 10 bases outside the gene matches. The CDR3: CASSLAGGQGTRGYTF. For the CDR3, the DNA is TGTGCCAGCAGCTTAGCGGGTGGACAGGGGACAAGAGGCTACACCTTC.

The chain links TRBV18 to TRBJ2-3, with TRBD2 as a possible D gene (6 bases). The CDR3 totals 14 residues. V gave up 3 bases and J gave up 2 bases, with 9 bases separating them. Looked up from germline, CDR1 is KGHSH and CDR2 is LQKENI. CDR3 nucleotide sequence: TGTGCCAGCTCACCGACTAGTACCACAGATACGCAGTATTTT. Amino acids: CASSPTSTTDTQYF.

V and J are TRBV7-3 and TRBJ1-1; D gene unclear. CDR1 and CDR2 from the germline V gene are SGHTA and FQGTGA. The CDR3 spans 13 residues. V gave up 3 bases and J gave up 1 base, with 6 bases separating them. CDR3 amino acids: CASSFGPNTEAFF. The CDR3, as DNA: TGTGCCAGCAGCTTCGGTCCGAACACTGAAGCTTTCTTT.